This record concerns one T cell receptor (beta chain) sequence. Its cognate antigen is unknown. The CDR3 is 14 residues long. Germline V CDR1 and CDR2: MNHEY, SMNVEV (reference sequence). Deletions cut 6 bases from V and 6 bases from J, with 15 bases between. With 60 Vbeta and 13 Jbeta primers, the PCR was carried out. The data were produced by immunoSEQ multiplex PCR, yet TCRdb's version contains in-frame clones alone and is incomplete. The repertoire has about 110,000 clones, about 70% of them found once; the top ten carry about 2.8%. The data derive from a study of cytomegalovirus exposure and HLA in healthy donors. Overall study results and limits: Overall, some 160 TCR beta chains were annotated as cytomegalovirus-associated.

The chain employs TRBV27 and TRBJ1-5; D possibly corresponds to TRBD1 (6 bases). The receptor was derived from a female donor in good health and CMV-seronegative. Sequencing was carried out using PBMCs. The DNA of the CDR3 is TGTGCCAGCAGCTGGGGGGGGGCAGCTCAGCCCCAGCATTTT. Its translation: CASSWGGAAQPQHF.